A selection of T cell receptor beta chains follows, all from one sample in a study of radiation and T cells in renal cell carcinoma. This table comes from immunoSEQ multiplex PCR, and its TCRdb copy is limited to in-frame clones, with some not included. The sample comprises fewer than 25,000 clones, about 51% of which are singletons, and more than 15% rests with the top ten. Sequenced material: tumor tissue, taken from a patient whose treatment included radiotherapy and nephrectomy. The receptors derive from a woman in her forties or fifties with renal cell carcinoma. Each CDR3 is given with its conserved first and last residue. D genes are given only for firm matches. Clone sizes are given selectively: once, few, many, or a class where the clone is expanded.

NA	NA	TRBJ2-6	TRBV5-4	CASSRNLGSGANVLTF	TGTGCCAGCAGCAGGAACCTCGGCTCTGGGGCCAACGTCCTGACTTTC
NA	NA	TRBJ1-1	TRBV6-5	CASTPWGGGEAFF	TGTGCCAGCACCCCGTGGGGTGGCGGTGAAGCTTTCTTT
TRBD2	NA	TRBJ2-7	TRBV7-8	CASSLPGLAETYEQYF	TGTGCCAGCAGCCTCCCAGGACTAGCGGAAACCTACGAGCAGTACTTC
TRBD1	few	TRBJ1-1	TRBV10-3	CAIRQGASTEAFF	TGTGCCATCAGACAGGGGGCGAGCACTGAAGCTTTCTTT
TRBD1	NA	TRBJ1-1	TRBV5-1	CASSLGGQFTEAFF	TGCGCCAGCAGCTTGGGGGGACAGTTCACTGAAGCTTTCTTT
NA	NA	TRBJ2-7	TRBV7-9	CASRPAQGVYEQYF	TGTGCCAGCCGCCCAGCCCAGGGAGTCTACGAGCAGTACTTC
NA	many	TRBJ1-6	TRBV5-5	CASSLVGGTNSPLHF	TGTGCCAGCAGCTTGGTTGGAGGGACAAATTCACCCCTCCACTTT
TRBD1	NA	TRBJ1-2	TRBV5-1	CASSSPGTGGYGYTF	TGCGCCAGCAGCTCCCCCGGGACAGGGGGCTATGGCTACACCTTC
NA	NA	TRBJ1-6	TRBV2	CASSEVGNSPLHF	TGTGCCAGCAGTGAAGTGGGGAATTCACCCCTCCACTTT
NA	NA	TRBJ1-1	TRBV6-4	CASRRDSRNTEAFF	TGTGCCAGCAGACGGGACTCTAGGAACACTGAAGCTTTCTTT
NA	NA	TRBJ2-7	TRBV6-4	CASSDWTGLQYF	TGTGCCAGCAGTGACTGGACGGGGTTGCAGTACTTC
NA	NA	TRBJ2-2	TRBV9	CASSVGLSGELFF	TGTGCCAGCAGCGTAGGGCTGTCCGGGGAGCTGTTTTTT
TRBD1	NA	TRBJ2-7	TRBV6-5	CASSDTGAYEQYF	TGTGCCAGCAGTGATACAGGGGCCTACGAGCAGTACTTC
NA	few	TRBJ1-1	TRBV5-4	CASSFRGSPEAFF	TGTGCCAGCAGCTTTAGAGGCAGCCCTGAAGCTTTCTTT
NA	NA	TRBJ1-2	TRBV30	CALELGGYTF	TGTGCCTTAGAATTGGGGGGCTACACCTTC
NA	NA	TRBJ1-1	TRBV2	CASSKLMNTEAFF	TGTGCCAGCAGCAAGCTCATGAACACTGAAGCTTTCTTT
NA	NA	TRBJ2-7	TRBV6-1	CASSHPTGNEQYF	TGTGCCAGCTCACACCCGACAGGAAACGAGCAGTACTTC
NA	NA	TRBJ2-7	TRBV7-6	CASSRGPQSEQYF	TGTGCCAGCAGCCGGGGACCACAGTCAGAGCAGTACTTC
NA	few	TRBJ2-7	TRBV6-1	CASMDRGPYEQYF	TGTGCCAGCATGGATAGGGGTCCCTACGAGCAGTACTTC
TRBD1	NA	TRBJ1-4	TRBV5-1	CASSSTGTANEKLFF	TGCGCCAGCAGCAGTACCGGGACAGCCAATGAAAAACTGTTTTTT
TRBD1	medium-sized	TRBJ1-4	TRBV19	CASSAPMTGFEKLFF	TGTGCCAGTAGCGCCCCCATGACAGGGTTTGAAAAACTGTTTTTT
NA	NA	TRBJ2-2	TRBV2	CATNRGIAGPDGELFF	TGTGCCACCAACAGGGGAATAGCGGGGCCCGACGGGGAGCTGTTTTTT
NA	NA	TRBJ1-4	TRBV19	CASGRGLNNEKLFF	TGTGCCAGTGGCCGCGGGCTAAATAATGAAAAACTGTTTTTT
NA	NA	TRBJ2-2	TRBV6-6	CASSYSTPGELFF	TGTGCCAGCAGTTACTCGACCCCCGGGGAGCTGTTTTTT
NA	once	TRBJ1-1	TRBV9	CASSVATIGGPNTEAFF	TGTGCCAGCAGCGTAGCTACGATCGGTGGACCGAACACTGAAGCTTTCTTT
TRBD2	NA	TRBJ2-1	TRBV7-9	CASSALGLAEEQFF	TGTGCCAGCAGCGCCTTAGGACTAGCTGAGGAGCAGTTCTTC
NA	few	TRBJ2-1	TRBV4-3	CASSQDRIDYYNEQFF	TGCGCCAGCAGCCAAGATAGGATAGACTACTACAATGAGCAGTTCTTC
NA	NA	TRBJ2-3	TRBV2	CASTLGGHSTDTQYF	TGTGCCAGCACCCTGGGGGGGCATAGCACAGATACGCAGTATTTT
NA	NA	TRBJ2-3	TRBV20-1	CSAPDGKIKYF	TGCAGTGCCCCGGATGGAAAAATAAAGTATTTT
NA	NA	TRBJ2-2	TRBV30	CAWSGLVGGMKLFF	TGTGCCTGGAGTGGACTAGTAGGTGGGATGAAGCTGTTTTTT
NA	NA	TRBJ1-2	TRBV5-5	CASSQERTGNYGYTF	TGCGCCAGCAGCCAAGAAAGAACAGGGAACTATGGCTACACCTTC
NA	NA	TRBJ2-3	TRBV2	CASLMGGGDTQYF	TGTGCCAGCCTGATGGGAGGGGGAGATACGCAGTATTTT
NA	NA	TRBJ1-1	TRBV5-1	CASRDEHSEAFF	TGCGCCAGCAGAGATGAACACTCTGAAGCTTTCTTT
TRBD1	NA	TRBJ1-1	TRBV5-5	CASSLVGQGAYNTEAFF	TGTGCCAGCAGCTTGGTGGGACAGGGCGCTTATAACACTGAAGCTTTCTTT
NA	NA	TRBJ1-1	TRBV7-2	CASSLRGTEAFF	TGTGCCAGCAGCTTAAGAGGTACTGAAGCTTTCTTT
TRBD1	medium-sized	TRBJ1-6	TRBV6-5	CASSYRTGTLHF	TGTGCCAGCAGTTACCGGACAGGCACCCTCCACTTT
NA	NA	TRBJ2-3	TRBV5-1	CTSSLEGRGTDTQYF	TGCACCAGCAGCTTGGAAGGACGCGGCACAGATACGCAGTATTTT
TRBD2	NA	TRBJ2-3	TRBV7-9	CASSSGLAGFTDTQYF	TGTGCCAGCAGCTCCGGACTAGCGGGGTTCACAGATACGCAGTATTTT
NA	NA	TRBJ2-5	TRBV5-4	CASSLAGTGETQYF	TGTGCCAGCAGCTTGGCGGGGACGGGGGAGACCCAGTACTTC
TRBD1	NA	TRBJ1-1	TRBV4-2	CASSQRRFQGAWAEAFF	TGTGCCAGCAGCCAGCGGCGATTTCAGGGGGCATGGGCTGAAGCTTTCTTT
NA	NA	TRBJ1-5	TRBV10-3	CAISSGLTQPQHF	TGTGCCATCAGTTCAGGGTTGACTCAGCCCCAGCATTTT
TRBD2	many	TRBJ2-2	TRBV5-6	CASSLSTGGYTGELFF	TGTGCCAGCAGCTTGAGCACGGGGGGTTACACCGGGGAGCTGTTTTTT
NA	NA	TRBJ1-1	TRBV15	CATSRDVGGDTEAFF	TGTGCCACCAGCAGAGATGTTGGGGGGGACACTGAAGCTTTCTTT
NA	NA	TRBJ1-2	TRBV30	CAWSPDGYQGGYTF	TGTGCCTGGAGTCCGGACGGGTATCAGGGGGGCTACACCTTC
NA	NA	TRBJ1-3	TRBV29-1	CSVVDSPGNTIYF	TGCAGCGTTGTGGACAGTCCTGGAAACACCATATATTTT
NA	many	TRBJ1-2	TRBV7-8	CASSLDGRTMNYGYTF	TGTGCCAGCAGCTTAGACGGTCGCACAATGAACTATGGCTACACCTTC
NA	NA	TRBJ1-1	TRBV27	CASSLVGREAFF	TGTGCCAGCAGTTTAGTAGGCAGAGAAGCTTTCTTT
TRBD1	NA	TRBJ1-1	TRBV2	CASSLTGGTEAFF	TGTGCCAGCAGTTTAACAGGGGGCACTGAAGCTTTCTTT
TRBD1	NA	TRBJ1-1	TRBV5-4	CASSSGGQGNTEAFF	TGTGCCAGCAGCTCTGGGGGACAGGGGAACACTGAAGCTTTCTTT
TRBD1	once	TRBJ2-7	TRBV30	CAWSVKGQWRNEQYF	TGTGCCTGGAGTGTAAAGGGACAGTGGAGGAACGAGCAGTACTTC
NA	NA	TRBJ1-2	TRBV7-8	CASSLAIRGSYGYTF	TGTGCCAGCAGCTTGGCCATTCGGGGAAGCTATGGCTACACCTTC